A single sample is the source of the 8 T cell receptor beta chains below, sequenced in a study of OX40 agonist ivuxolimab in advanced cancers. TCRdb's copy holds only in-frame clones and misses some; the assay was immunoSEQ multiplex PCR. The table shows almost 70,000 clones, with about nine tenths occurring only once. Sequenced material: CD4+ or CD8+ T cells sorted from blood, taken in a trial of the OX40 agonist ivuxolimab. These receptors all stem from an adult with an advanced solid tumor such as melanoma, head and neck, liver or kidney cancer.

The chain employs TRBV7-8 and TRBJ2-6, with D unclear. This CDR3 has 16 residues. V dropped 4 bases and J dropped 4 bases, with 14 bases sitting between them. In germline, CDR1 is SGHVS, CDR2 FQNEAQ. This chain's CDR3 is CASSSERFAGANVLTF. CDR3 DNA: TGTGCCAGCAGCTCCGAGCGTTTTGCCGGGGCCAACGTCCTGACTTTC.

The chain is built from TRBV4-3 and TRBJ1-6, with no clear D. V was clipped by 3 bases and J by 7 bases, with 10 bases between them. Looked up from germline, CDR1 is LGHNA and CDR2 is YSLEER. The CDR3 runs to 14 residues. CDR3: CASSQRTLNSPLHF. Written as DNA, the CDR3 is TGCGCCAGCAGCCAGAGGACCCTGAATTCACCCCTCCACTTT.

This chain links TRBV19 with TRBJ1-5; no clear D. Germline V CDR1 and CDR2: LNHDA, SQIVND (reference sequence). The CDR3 runs 12 residues. The V and J ends lost 5 bases and 9 bases respectively, with 11 bases between them. The CDR3 region is CASSYEPGPQHF. Written as DNA, the CDR3 is TGTGCCAGTAGTTATGAACCCGGGCCCCAGCATTTT.

This sequence joins TRBV19 and TRBJ2-1; D not certain. CDR3 size: 11 residues. Germline CDR1 and CDR2: LNHDA and SQIVND (reference sequence). V gave up 7 bases and J gave up 7 bases, with 8 bases separating them. The CDR3 is CASKRENEQFF. DNA of the CDR3: TGTGCCAGTAAAAGGGAAAATGAGCAGTTCTTC.

The rearrangement uses TRBV20-1 and TRBJ2-3; no firm D call. The CDR3 runs to 11 residues. Trimming pared 6 bases from V and 2 bases from J, leaving 6 bases between. Germline lookup yields CDR1 DFQATT and CDR2 SNEGSKA (reference sequence). The CDR3 DNA is TGCAGTGCACTTTACACAGATACGCAGTATTTT. Its translation is CSALYTDTQYF.

This clone was recorded once. The chain uses TRBV5-5 and TRBJ1-1; D not certain. The length of the CDR3 is 13 residues. Trimming shortened V by 7 bases and J by 0 bases, and 10 bases separated the two germline ends. In germline, CDR1 is SGHKS, CDR2 YYEKEE (reference sequence). The CDR3 coding sequence is TGTGCCAGCTGTTGGGGTCTGAACACTGAAGCTTTCTTT. Protein product: CASCWGLNTEAFF.

The chain couples TRBV4-3 to TRBJ1-2; a possible D gene is TRBD1 (6 bases). Per germline, CDR1 LGHNA and CDR2 YSLEER. Deletions cut 0 bases from V and 8 bases from J, with 19 bases between. The CDR3 loop spans 16 amino acids. CDR3 amino acids: CASSQEAQAGARGYTF. The CDR3 DNA reads TGCGCCAGCAGCCAAGAGGCCCAGGCAGGGGCAAGGGGCTACACCTTC.

The chain joins TRBV30 to TRBJ2-3, with D perhaps TRBD2 (6 bases). Trimming took 8 bases from V and 6 from J, leaving 15 bases between them. The CDR3 totals 12 residues. CDR1 is GTSNPN and CDR2 is SVGIG in the germline V gene (reference sequence). The CDR3 bases are TGTGCCCCAGGCGGGGCCGGGGATACGCAGTATTTT. Amino acids: CAPGGAGDTQYF.